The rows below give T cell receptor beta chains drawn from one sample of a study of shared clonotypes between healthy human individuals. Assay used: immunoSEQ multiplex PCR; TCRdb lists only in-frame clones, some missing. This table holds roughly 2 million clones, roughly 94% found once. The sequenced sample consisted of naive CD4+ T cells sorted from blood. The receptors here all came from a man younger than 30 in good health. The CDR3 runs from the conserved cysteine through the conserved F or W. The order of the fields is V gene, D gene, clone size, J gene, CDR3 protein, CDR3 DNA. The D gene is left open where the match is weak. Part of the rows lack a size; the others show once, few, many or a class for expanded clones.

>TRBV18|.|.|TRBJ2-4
CASSPEAVAKNIQYF
TGTGCCAGCTCACCAGAGGCAGTAGCCAAAAACATTCAGTACTTC
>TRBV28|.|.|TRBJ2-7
CASSQRSLGTYEQYF
TGTGCCAGCAGCCAAAGATCCCTGGGTACCTACGAGCAGTACTTC
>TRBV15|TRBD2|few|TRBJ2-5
CATSRDRIGGGQYF
TGTGCCACCAGCAGAGATAGAATTGGCGGGGGGCAGTACTTC
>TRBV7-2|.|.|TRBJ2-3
CASSASAPGATDTQYF
TGTGCCAGCAGCGCTTCAGCTCCGGGGGCTACAGATACGCAGTATTTT
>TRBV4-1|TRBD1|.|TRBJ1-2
CASSLRDRGETNYGYTF
TGCGCCAGCAGCCTCCGGGACAGGGGTGAAACTAACTATGGCTACACCTTC
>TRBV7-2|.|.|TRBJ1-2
CASSPDRYNYGYTF
TGTGCCAGCAGCCCGGACAGATATAACTATGGCTACACCTTC
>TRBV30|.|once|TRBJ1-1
CAWTPIMNTEAFF
TGTGCCTGGACCCCAATTATGAACACTGAAGCTTTCTTT
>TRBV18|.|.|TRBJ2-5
CASSPSARGTQYF
TGTGCCAGCTCACCGTCGGCCCGAGGGACCCAGTACTTC
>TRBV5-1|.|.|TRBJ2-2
CASSLGHNTGELFF
TGCGCCAGCAGCTTGGGACACAACACCGGGGAGCTGTTTTTT
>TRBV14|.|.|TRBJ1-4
CASSHRPLNEKLFF
TGTGCCAGCAGCCATCGACCCCTTAATGAAAAACTGTTTTTT
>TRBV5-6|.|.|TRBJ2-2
CASSRRGNTGELFF
TGTGCCAGCAGCCGTCGGGGGAACACCGGGGAGCTGTTTTTT
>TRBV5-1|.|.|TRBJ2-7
CASSFNSYEQYF
TGCGCCAGCAGCTTCAACTCCTACGAGCAGTACTTC
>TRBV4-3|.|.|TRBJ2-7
CASSQGLRGAVYEQYF
TGCGCCAGCAGCCAAGGGCTGCGGGGAGCAGTTTACGAGCAGTACTTC
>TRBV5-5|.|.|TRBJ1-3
CASSPTGGSGNTIYF
TGTGCCAGCAGCCCGACGGGGGGATCTGGAAACACCATATATTTT
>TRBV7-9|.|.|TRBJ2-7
CASSLGPGFYEQYF
TGTGCCAGCAGCTTGGGGCCAGGGTTCTACGAGCAGTACTTC
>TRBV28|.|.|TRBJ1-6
CASSPLSGARPLHF
TGTGCCAGCAGTCCCCTCTCGGGGGCCCGACCCCTCCACTTT
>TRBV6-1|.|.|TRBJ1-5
CASSDQGFMTQPQHF
TGTGCCAGCAGTGATCAGGGGTTTATGACTCAGCCCCAGCATTTT
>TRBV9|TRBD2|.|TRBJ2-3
CASSAKLAGVTDTQYF
TGTGCCAGCAGCGCAAAACTAGCGGGAGTCACAGATACGCAGTATTTT
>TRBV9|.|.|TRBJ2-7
CASSRGSNYEQYF
TGTGCCAGCAGCCGGGGGTCTAATTACGAGCAGTACTTC
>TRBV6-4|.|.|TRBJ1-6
CASSPGPDNSPLHF
TGTGCCAGCAGTCCCGGGCCTGATAATTCACCCCTCCACTTT
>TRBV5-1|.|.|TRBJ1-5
CASSLGREGQPQHF
TGCGCCAGCAGCTTGGGCAGGGAGGGTCAGCCCCAGCATTTT
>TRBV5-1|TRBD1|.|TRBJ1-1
CASSLYVGQSTEAFF
TGCGCCAGCAGCTTGTACGTGGGACAGAGCACTGAAGCTTTCTTT
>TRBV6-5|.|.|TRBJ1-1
CASSYEEGNTEAFF
TGTGCCAGCAGTTATGAGGAGGGGAACACTGAAGCTTTCTTT
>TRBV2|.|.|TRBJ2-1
CASSRGSSGITEQFF
TGTGCCAGCAGCAGGGGGAGTAGCGGGATCACCGAGCAGTTCTTC
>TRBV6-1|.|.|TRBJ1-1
CASSEGGTEAFF
TGTGCCAGCAGTGAAGGGGGTACTGAAGCTTTCTTT
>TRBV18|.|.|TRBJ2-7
CASSPYRVHEQYF
TGTGCCAGCTCACCCTACAGGGTCCACGAGCAGTACTTC
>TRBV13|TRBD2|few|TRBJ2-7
CASSPRLAGVEQYF
TGTGCCAGCAGCCCCCGACTAGCGGGAGTCGAGCAGTACTTC
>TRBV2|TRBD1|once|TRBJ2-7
CASKEGTGPYEQYF
TGTGCCAGCAAAGAGGGGACAGGGCCCTACGAGCAGTACTTC
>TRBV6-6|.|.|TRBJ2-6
CASSYSVSTGANVLTF
TGTGCCAGCAGTTACTCCGTCTCCACTGGGGCCAACGTCCTGACTTTC
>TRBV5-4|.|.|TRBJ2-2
CASSLVSVGELFF
TGTGCCAGCAGCTTGGTTAGCGTCGGGGAGCTGTTTTTT
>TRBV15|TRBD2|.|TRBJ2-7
CATSLTTSGGSGEQYF
TGTGCCACCAGCCTCACGACTAGCGGGGGATCTGGCGAGCAGTACTTC
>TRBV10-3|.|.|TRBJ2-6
CAIREETSGANVLTF
TGTGCCATCAGGGAAGAAACGTCTGGGGCCAACGTCCTGACTTTC
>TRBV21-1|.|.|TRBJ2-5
CASRAGLYRETQYF
TGTGCCAGCAGGGCAGGATTATATCGGGAGACCCAGTACTTC
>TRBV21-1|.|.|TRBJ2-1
CASSNVLVRHEQFF
TGTGCCAGCAGCAATGTGCTAGTCAGGCATGAGCAGTTCTTC
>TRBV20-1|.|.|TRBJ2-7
CSARDGTEQYF
TGCAGTGCCCGGGACGGAACTGAGCAGTACTTC
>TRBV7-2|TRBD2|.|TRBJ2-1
CASSSGTSGRANEQFF
TGTGCCAGCAGCTCCGGGACTAGCGGGAGGGCCAATGAGCAGTTCTTC
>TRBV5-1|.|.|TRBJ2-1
CASSLVPGNEQFF
TGCGCCAGCAGCTTGGTTCCCGGGAATGAGCAGTTCTTC
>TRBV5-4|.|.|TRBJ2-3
CAGVGMGDTQYF
TGTGCCGGGGTCGGGATGGGAGATACGCAGTATTTT
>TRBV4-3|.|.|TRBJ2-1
CASSQGQPGEQFF
TGCGCCAGCAGCCAAGGGCAGCCGGGTGAGCAGTTCTTC
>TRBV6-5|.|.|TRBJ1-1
CASTPKLWTEAFF
TGTGCCAGCACCCCCAAGTTGTGGACTGAAGCTTTCTTT
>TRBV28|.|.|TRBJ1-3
CASSWTGASSSGNTIYF
TGTGCCAGCAGTTGGACGGGGGCTTCGAGCTCTGGAAACACCATATATTTT